The entry below gives a single T cell receptor (beta chain) sequence along with its context. What it binds is unknown. The same CDR3 can be traced to other DNA sequences in this sample. The PCR made use of 60 Vbeta and 13 Jbeta primers. Sequencing was performed with immunoSEQ multiplex PCR; in TCRdb, only in-frame clones are kept and a portion is missing. The sample holds over 110,000 clones, 78% seen once. This entry comes from a study of cytomegalovirus exposure and HLA in healthy donors. Study at large: In a previous analysis, more than 90 million unique TCR beta sequences were found from 170 million or so T cells. Findings of the study overall: It was approximately 150 TCR beta chains that were listed as cytomegalovirus-associated. HLA restriction was apparent for most CMV-associated TCR beta chains in a later analysis. Another analysis was done later, and it associated around 15,000 TCR beta sequences with HLA alleles at 0.05 false discovery rate.

Trimming took off 0 bases at V and 3 bases at J, with 7 bases between the two ends. The CDR3 has 13 amino acids. Germline V lookup: CDR1 SGHDT, CDR2 YYEEEE. V gene TRBV5-6 combines with J gene TRBJ2-7, with a possible D match to TRBD1 (5 bases). The receptor comes from a woman aged 40 to 49 in good health and CMV-seropositive. The sample was PBMCs. The chain's CDR3 is CASSLGQNYEQYF. For the CDR3, the DNA is TGTGCCAGCAGCTTGGGACAGAACTACGAGCAGTACTTC.